The 9 T cell receptor beta chains below were found in one sample sequenced in a study of T cells after yellow fever vaccination. TCRdb fed the 5' RACE reads into MiXCR, producing one record per CDR3 protein. The sample has roughly 180,000 distinct CDR3 sequences, 5.5% to 7.5% seen once. Here the sequenced sample was CD4+ T cells sorted from PBMCs, taken on the day of the first yellow fever vaccination. These receptors were taken from a man aged 18 to 30 who received the YFV17D yellow fever vaccine.

Ten or more counts support this clonotype. J is TRBJ2-3 and V is TRBV19; D gene ambiguous. This CDR3 spans 16 amino acids. Germline V gene lookup returns CDR1 LNHDA and CDR2 SQIVND (reference sequence). V gave up 7 bases and J gave up 3 bases, with 20 bases separating them. CDR3 DNA sequence: TGTGCCAGTACCAGACGGGCCACGGCCGAGACAGATACGCAGTATTTT. Translated, it gives CASTRRATAETDTQYF.

This clonotype was seen only a few times. V is TRBV7-2 and J is TRBJ2-3; no clear D gene. V shed 8 bases and J shed 2 bases, with 17 bases lying between them. The germline V gene encodes CDR1 SGHTA and CDR2 FQGNSA. The length of the CDR3 is 15 residues. The CDR3 protein is CASGGRRITTDTQYF. The DNA for the CDR3 is TGTGCCAGCGGTGGCAGGCGCATTACCACAGATACGCAGTATTTT.

This clonotype has a count of ten or more. V is TRBV29-1 and J is TRBJ1-3, with D perhaps matching TRBD1 (6 bases). V shed 6 bases and J shed 2 bases, with 11 bases lying between them. The CDR3 loop spans 13 amino acids. CDR1 is SQVTM, CDR2 ANQGSEA, per germline. CDR3 nucleotide sequence: TGCAGCGTACAGGGAGGTGCTGGAAACACCATATATTTT. Translating gives CSVQGGAGNTIYF.

This clonotype occurred many times. This chain joins TRBV9 and TRBJ2-5; 7 bases map to TRBD2. Losses at the gene ends were 0 bases for V and 1 base for J; bases not matched to a gene: 6. The CDR3 covers 16 residues. Germline CDR1 is SGDLS and CDR2 is YYNGEE. The CDR3 region is CASSVGASGAQETQYF. CDR3 bases: TGTGCCAGCAGCGTAGGAGCTAGCGGAGCCCAAGAGACCCAGTACTTC.

This clonotype was counted many times. The chain is built from TRBV7-2 and TRBJ2-1; D possibly matches TRBD1 or TRBD2 (5 bases each). Germline V gives CDR1 SGHTA, CDR2 FQGNSA. V dropped 3 bases and J dropped 14 bases, with 14 bases sitting between them. CDR3 length: 12 amino acids. CDR3 protein: CASSFYGDGEFF. In DNA form, the CDR3 reads TGTGCCAGCAGCTTTTATGGGGACGGGGAGTTCTTC.

This clonotype was seen many times. V gene TRBV6-1 combines with J gene TRBJ2-5, with 10 bases that match TRBD1. CDR1 and CDR2 (germline): MNHNS, SASEGT. After removal of 5 bases from V and 5 bases from J, the junction contained 5 bases not matched to a gene. CDR3 size: 14 residues. Here the CDR3 DNA reads TGTGCCAGCAGTAAGACAGGGGGCGAGGAGACCCAGTACTTC. Protein sequence: CASSKTGGEETQYF.

Many counts were recorded for this clonotype. Written as DNA, the CDR3 is TGCAGTGCTAGAGGACCAGGGGGCGCTGGAACTAATGAAAAACTGTTTTTT. It codes for CSARGPGGAGTNEKLFF. The gene calls are TRBV20-1 and TRBJ1-4; 8 bases match TRBD1. The germline V gene encodes CDR1 DFQATT and CDR2 SNEGSKA (reference sequence). V gave up 1 base and J gave up 1 base; unmatched junction bases: 8. The CDR3 covers 17 residues.

There are a few counts of this clonotype. The chain is built from TRBV12-3 or TRBV12-4 and TRBJ1-5; TRBD1 matches 9 bases. The ends lost 2 bases at V and 7 bases at J; junction bases unmatched: 6. The CDR3 runs to 15 residues. The chain's CDR3 is CASSLTGGSGQPQHF. In DNA form, the CDR3 reads TGTGCCAGCAGTTTAACAGGGGGCAGCGGACAGCCCCAGCATTTT.

A few counts support this clonotype. The genes are TRBV10-3 and TRBJ1-5; tentatively, D is TRBD1 (5 bases). The germline gives CDR1 ENHRY, CDR2 SYGVKD. The CDR3 is 14 amino acids. The V end lost 4 bases, the J end lost 0 bases, and 7 bases lay between the germline ends. The CDR3 nucleotides are TGTGCCATCAGTGGACAGAATAGCAATCAGCCCCAGCATTTT. Protein: CAISGQNSNQPQHF.